This T cell receptor beta chain was obtained from a study of cytomegalovirus exposure and HLA in healthy donors. Primers included in the PCR were 60 Vbeta and 13 Jbeta primers. TCRdb's table, derived via immunoSEQ multiplex PCR, lists solely in-frame clones and lacks some. Of roughly 170,000 clones listed, about three quarters are singletons. Sequencing was performed on PBMCs. This TCR came from a woman in her 30s in good health and CMV-seropositive.

CDR3 residues: CASSLEQGYYGYTF. Here the CDR3 DNA reads TGTGCCAGCAGCTTGGAACAGGGATACTATGGCTACACCTTC. The genes are TRBV5-6 and TRBJ1-2, with TRBD1 as a possible D gene (6 bases). The CDR3 covers 14 residues. Trimming stripped 0 bases from V and 3 bases from J, with 9 bases between. The germline gives CDR1 SGHDT, CDR2 YYEEEE.